This is a list of T cell receptor beta chains from one sample in a study of blood T cell repertoires in COVID-19. The assay was immunoSEQ multiplex PCR, and TCRdb's table has in-frame clones only and misses some. Of 50,000 to 80,000 clones in the sample, around four fifths were seen once. The specimen was peripheral blood. These TCRs come from a man between 60 and 70 years old with COVID-19, enrolled during active disease. The CDR3 runs from the conserved cysteine through the conserved F or W.

j_call | v_call | cdr3_aa
TRBJ2-5 | TRBV7-3 | CASSPGLAEETQYF
TRBJ2-3 | TRBV10-3 | CAIRSGRDSDTQYF
TRBJ2-1 | TRBV15 | CATSVIYNEQFF
TRBJ2-5 | TRBV7-9 | CASSLRGGEGETQYF
TRBJ1-2 | TRBV4-2 | CASSHPTQSYYGYTF
TRBJ2-7 | TRBV6-5 | CASSRAREAYEQYF
TRBJ2-7 | TRBV30 | CACSRGLYEQYF
TRBJ2-7 | TRBV6-5 | CASSRGSQPGREQYF
TRBJ1-5 | TRBV7-9 | CASSLGGDQPQHF
TRBJ2-2 | TRBV30 | CAWRGSVTGELFF
TRBJ1-5 | TRBV6-5 | CASSLRGQGRHQPQHF
TRBJ1-6 | TRBV6-2/TRBV6-3 | CASSYVLSSYNSPLHF
TRBJ2-6 | TRBV5-4 | CASSEGGTGANVLTF
TRBJ1-3 | TRBV13 | CASSQALLSHTIYF
TRBJ2-3 | TRBV19 | CASSRGAGTASDTQYF
TRBJ2-7 | TRBV4-2 | CVSSHSTSPYEQYF
TRBJ2-7 | TRBV6-6 | CASSKTGGNFYEQYF
TRBJ2-4 | TRBV4-1 | CASSQGGGLKNIQYF
TRBJ2-5 | TRBV9 | CASSPPRRQGSVLETQYF
TRBJ2-2 | TRBV19 | CASSQVQGTNTGELFF
TRBJ2-5 | TRBV5-6 | CASSFTGTLETQYF
TRBJ2-3 | TRBV6-4 | CASSAQGRTDTQYF
TRBJ2-1 | TRBV3-1/TRBV3-2 | CASSSRGYNEQFF
TRBJ2-7 | TRBV7-3 | CASSSGQGAYEQYF
TRBJ2-3 | TRBV29-1 | CSVENSGTGAGDTQYF